This passage covers 19 T cell receptor beta chains from one sample sequenced in a study of T cells in Graves' hyperthyroidism and ophthalmopathy. Authors of the study amplified TCR beta CDR3 regions from RNA transcripts. The HTBI set primed first-round TCR CDR3 RT-PCR. MiXCR, run by TCRdb on the multiplex PCR reads, gives a single entry per CDR3 protein. The data contain fewer than 450,000 distinct CDR3 sequences, about 15% of them singletons. The specimen sequenced was blood. The receptors originated from a woman aged 25 to 39 with Graves' hyperthyroidism that later progressed to Graves' ophthalmopathy.

This clonotype was seen repeatedly, ten times or more. This sequence joins TRBV29-1 and TRBJ2-2; D not certain. V was clipped by 4 bases and J by 0 bases, with 6 bases between them. The CDR3 has 13 amino acids. The germline V gene has CDR1 SQVTM and CDR2 ANQGSEA. The CDR3 DNA sequence: TGCAGCGTTGTGGTCGCGAACACCGGGGAGCTGTTTTTT. This codes for CSVVVANTGELFF.

The sample holds a few counts of this clonotype. The V gene is TRBV14, the J gene TRBJ2-7; tentatively, D is TRBD1 (6 bases). Trimming shortened V by 6 bases and J by 3 bases, and 12 bases separated the two germline ends. This CDR3 comprises 13 residues. Germline V gene data show CDR1 as SGHDN and CDR2 as FVKESK. The chain's CDR3 is CASSNDRFYEQYF. CDR3 sequence (DNA): TGTGCCAGCAGTAACGACAGGTTCTACGAGCAGTACTTC.

Ten or more counts support this clonotype. This chain connects TRBV11-2 to TRBJ2-1; D is ambiguous. Per the germline V gene, CDR1 is SGHAT and CDR2 is FQNNGV. This CDR3 has 13 residues. Between the trimmed V and J ends, which lost 4 bases and 5 bases, there was a span of 9 bases. The CDR3 nucleotides read TGTGCCAGCAGCTACGACTGGAACAATGAGCAGTTCTTC. It translates to CASSYDWNNEQFF.

This clonotype has a count of ten or more. The J gene is TRBJ2-5, the V gene TRBV29-1; 7 nucleotides agree with TRBD1. This CDR3 has 17 amino acids. Germline trimming cut 2 bases from V and 2 bases from J; bases unmatched to any gene: 14. Germline V gene lookup returns CDR1 SQVTM and CDR2 ANQGSEA. This CDR3 reads CSVERQGVNTFQETQYF. CDR3 coding DNA: TGCAGCGTTGAACGGCAGGGGGTCAATACGTTTCAAGAGACCCAGTACTTC. Complete variable domain (other parts from reference TRBV29-1 and TRBJ2-5): SAVISQKPSRDICQRGTSLTIQCQVDSQVTMMFWYRQQPGQSLTLIATANQGSEATYESGFVIDKFPISRPNLTFSTLTVSNMSPEDSSIYLCSVERQGVNTFQETQYFGPGTRLLVL.

The sample holds a few counts of this clonotype. The V and J genes are TRBV14 and TRBJ2-3; 9 nucleotides agree with TRBD1. The V and J ends lost 4 bases and 12 bases, in that order; junction bases with no gene match: 8. Looked up from germline, CDR1 is SGHDN and CDR2 is FVKESK. The CDR3 sequence is 13 residues long. CDR3 sequence: CASSLGQGIEQYF. The DNA of the CDR3 is TGTGCCAGCAGCCTGGGACAGGGAATTGAACAGTATTTT.

The chain recombines TRBV7-9 with TRBJ2-7; no clear D. Trimming took 3 bases from V and 0 from J, leaving 9 bases between them. This CDR3 is built from 14 residues. Per the germline V gene, CDR1 is SEHNR and CDR2 is FQNEAQ (reference sequence). The DNA for the CDR3 is TGTGCCAGCAGCTTTGGCGAGAGCTCCTACGAGCAGTACTTC. It yields the protein CASSFGESSYEQYF.

This clonotype was detected only a few times. The V and J genes are TRBV5-4 and TRBJ2-3; D could derive from TRBD1 or TRBD2 (5 bases each). Trimming took off 3 bases at V and 3 bases at J, with 11 bases between the two ends. Germline CDR1 is SGHNT and CDR2 is YYREEE (reference sequence). The CDR3 has 14 residues. The CDR3 nucleotides are TGTGCCAGCAGCTCCGGGACGGCTACAGATACGCAGTATTTT. It encodes CASSSGTATDTQYF.

Many counts were recorded for this clonotype. The rearrangement links TRBV29-1 to TRBJ2-7; 7 bases are shared with TRBD1. The ends lost 4 bases at V and 4 bases at J; junction bases unmatched: 7. This CDR3 spans 13 amino acids. Germline V lookup: CDR1 SQVTM, CDR2 ANQGSEA. The CDR3, as DNA: TGCAGCGTTGTGCCACAGGGGAAATACGAGCAGTACTTC. This codes for CSVVPQGKYEQYF.

This clonotype was picked up many times. The chain employs TRBV9 and TRBJ2-5, with 12 nucleotides matching TRBD2. CDR1 and CDR2 from the germline V gene are SGDLS and YYNGEE. This CDR3 spans 16 amino acids. Trimming at V came to 4 bases and at J to 5 bases, leaving 9 bases not matched to a gene. CDR3 nucleotide sequence: TGTGCCAGCAGCATCCCGACTAGCGGGGGAGGTGAGACCCAGTACTTC. The encoded protein is CASSIPTSGGGETQYF.

This clonotype occurred many times. The rearrangement uses TRBV5-5 and TRBJ1-6; D remains unclear. This CDR3 spans 14 amino acids. The germline gives CDR1 SGHKS, CDR2 YYEKEE (reference sequence). Trimming pared 2 bases from V and 9 bases from J, leaving 12 bases between. DNA of the CDR3: TGTGCCAGCAGCTTTCCCGTCGAAGGTTCACCCCTCCACTTT. It encodes CASSFPVEGSPLHF.

The gene calls are TRBV7-9 and TRBJ1-2, with D hard to call. The V gene lost 8 bases and the J gene lost 0 bases, with 10 bases spanning the gap. Germline CDR1 and CDR2: SEHNR and FQNEAQ (reference sequence). The CDR3 runs 13 residues. CDR3 amino acids: CASLKDPNYGYTF. The CDR3 DNA reads TGTGCCAGCCTGAAAGACCCTAACTATGGCTACACCTTC.

This clonotype was observed many times. This chain uses TRBV4-1 with TRBJ2-4, with 7 bases aligning to TRBD1. The J segment lost 6 bases and the V segment lost 3 bases, leaving 5 bases of the junction unmatched. The CDR3 has 14 residues. Germline loops: CDR1 MGHRA, CDR2 YSYEKL. CDR3 DNA sequence: TGCGCCAGCAGCCAGGTGGGACAGCTAAACATTCAGTACTTC. Translation gives CASSQVGQLNIQYF.

V usage is TRBV6-5 and J usage is TRBJ2-2; D is unclear. This CDR3 has 15 amino acids. The germline gives CDR1 MNHEY, CDR2 SVGAGI. Trimming removed 2 bases at V and 1 base at J, with 8 bases between. The CDR3 DNA sequence: TGTGCCAGCAGTTACCCACGACAGAACACCGGGGAGCTGTTTTTT. This translates into CASSYPRQNTGELFF.

This clonotype has at least ten counts. V and J are TRBV2 and TRBJ2-3, with 8 bases matching TRBD1. This CDR3 is built from 13 residues. Germline V CDR1 and CDR2: SNHLY, FYNNEI. J gave up 3 bases and V 8 bases, and 4 bases lay outside the gene matches. The CDR3: CASARQGTDTQYF. CDR3 DNA: TGTGCCAGCGCCCGACAGGGGACAGATACGCAGTATTTT.

Many counts were recorded for this clonotype. The chain combines TRBV20-1 with TRBJ2-1; 8 bases are shared with TRBD1. Germline V CDR1 and CDR2: DFQATT, SNEGSKA (reference sequence). The J segment lost 1 base and the V segment lost 8 bases, leaving 10 bases of the junction unmatched. CDR3 length: 15 residues. CDR3 in DNA: TGCAGTCCTCGCAGGGGGCAAGGGTCCTACAATGAGCAGTTCTTC. It codes for CSPRRGQGSYNEQFF.

The V and J genes are TRBV6-2 or TRBV6-3 and TRBJ1-6, with 12 bases identical to TRBD1. CDR1 MNHEY and CDR2 SVGEGT come from the germline V gene. The CDR3 is 16 amino acids. V gave up 3 bases and J gave up 7 bases; unmatched junction bases: 4. CDR3 nucleotides: TGTGCCAGCAGTTATCAGGGACAGGGGGCAAATTCACCCCTCCACTTT. As protein: CASSYQGQGANSPLHF.

This clonotype was detected only a few times. The rearrangement links TRBV28 to TRBJ1-1; TRBD1 is a possible D gene (5 bases). The CDR3 spans 16 residues. Germline V gives CDR1 MDHEN, CDR2 SYDVKM. V gave up 2 bases and J gave up 0 bases, with 13 bases separating them. The CDR3 region is CASSLRTGEVNTEAFF. In DNA, the CDR3 is TGTGCCAGCAGTTTAAGAACAGGAGAAGTGAACACTGAAGCTTTCTTT.

With respect to this clonotype: A clone one base away is much larger, so this may be a read error. The rearrangement links TRBV11-2 to TRBJ2-3, with D tentatively TRBD2 (6 bases). Per the germline V gene, CDR1 is SGHAT and CDR2 is FQNNGV. The CDR3 is 16 residues long. CDR3 in amino acids: CASSSPASTSTDTQCF. The CDR3 DNA is TGTGCCAGCAGCTCCCCCGCATCCACTAGCACAGATACGCAGTGTTTT.

This clonotype was seen repeatedly, ten times or more. The V call is TRBV11-2, the J call TRBJ2-7, with D uncertain. CDR1 is SGHAT, CDR2 FQNNGV, per germline. V lost 4 bases to trimming and J lost 3 bases, with 10 bases between them. CDR3 length equals 13 residues. The CDR3 loop is CASSSTDVYEQYF. The CDR3, as DNA: TGTGCCAGCAGCTCCACAGACGTCTACGAGCAGTACTTC.